This T cell receptor beta chain stems from a study of glioma-infiltrating T cells (dated by TCRdb to 2015 to 2016). About the investigation overall: Glioma tissue, non-neoplastic brain tissue and matched peripheral blood mononuclear cells were used as sources from which TCR alpha- and beta-chain repertoires were sequenced. To gauge divergence between tissue and blood T-cell populations, every tissue-infiltrating repertoire was compared against the peripheral blood repertoire from the same patient. Three low-grade glioma patients, roughly 8 primary glioblastoma patients and three non-glioma patients contributing non-neoplastic brain tissue were included in the paired cohort. Broader findings and caveats from the paper: VJ-independent divergence between tissue and blood was below expectation in non-neoplastic patients but above expectation in all gliomas, especially low-grade gliomas. Very few CDR3 sequences were shared between tissue and blood, attributed to high CDR3 diversity and limited sampling. Small numbers underpinned the group comparisons: 7 to 9 glioblastoma patients, three low-grade glioma patients and three non-neoplastic patients.

TCR alpha and beta CDR3 regions were amplified with the iRepertoire nested amplicon-rescue multiplex PCR (arm-PCR) platform from RNA. One-step reverse transcription and amplification used roughly 100-400 ng of tissue mRNA or PBMC total RNA as input. Following bead purification, Illumina adapters were added by a secondary multiplex PCR, and the libraries were gel-purified between 200 and 400 bp. The libraries contained internal 6-nucleotide barcodes that were used for demultiplexing. Sequencing of the libraries was done on an Illumina MiSeq using 2x220 or 2x250 nucleotide paired-end reads. On the authors' methods: Paired reads were merged using FLASH 1.2.11 and were aligned to the GRCh37 human genome using BWA-MEM, after which TRA and TRB reads were extracted. V and J assignment used an IMGT-derived reference of cassette sequences and CDR3 motifs that included pseudogenes. Reads were translated in three frames, and productive CDR3s were defined as those with a C...FGXG motif and no stop codons. Clonotypes were defined as unique combinations of V-J cassette pair and CDR3 amino acid sequence. Hamming distance filtering was applied to reads, with thresholds set by the sequence error rate of each sample in mapped regions. TCRdb passed the public sequencing reads through fastp at Q25 and MiXCR, retaining productive beta sequences. One record per CDR3 amino acid sequence lists the most common genes and DNA. The V and J calls follow TCRdb's processing rather than the paper's. Recorded for this sample are fewer than 200,000 distinct CDR3 sequences; roughly 32% of them occurred a single time. 20% to 25% of the sample lies in the top ten.

With respect to this clonotype: Its specific antigen is unknown. No much larger clone exists at a distance of one base, and base qualities are not known.

Sequenced material: glioma tissue, nonneoplastic brain tissue, or PBMCs (not recorded which). This TCR derives from a human donor with low-grade glioma or glioblastoma, undergoing nonglioma brain surgery, or in good health (not recorded which).

The sequenced DNA: TGCAGTGCCGGGGACAATGGCTTCTACACCTTC. The encoded protein is CSAGDNGFYTF. The chain was built from TRBV20-1 and TRBJ1-2; tentative D gene TRBD1, with 6 bases matching. The CDR3 has 11 amino acids, counting the end cysteine and phenylalanine. Only the CDR3 portion is preserved as DNA: 33 bases, with reading frame beginning at the first base. Taken from the germline V gene (reference sequence), the CDR1 and CDR2 loops are DFQATT and SNEGSKA. Cut back by 6 bases and 10 bases, the V and J ends lie 15 bases apart.